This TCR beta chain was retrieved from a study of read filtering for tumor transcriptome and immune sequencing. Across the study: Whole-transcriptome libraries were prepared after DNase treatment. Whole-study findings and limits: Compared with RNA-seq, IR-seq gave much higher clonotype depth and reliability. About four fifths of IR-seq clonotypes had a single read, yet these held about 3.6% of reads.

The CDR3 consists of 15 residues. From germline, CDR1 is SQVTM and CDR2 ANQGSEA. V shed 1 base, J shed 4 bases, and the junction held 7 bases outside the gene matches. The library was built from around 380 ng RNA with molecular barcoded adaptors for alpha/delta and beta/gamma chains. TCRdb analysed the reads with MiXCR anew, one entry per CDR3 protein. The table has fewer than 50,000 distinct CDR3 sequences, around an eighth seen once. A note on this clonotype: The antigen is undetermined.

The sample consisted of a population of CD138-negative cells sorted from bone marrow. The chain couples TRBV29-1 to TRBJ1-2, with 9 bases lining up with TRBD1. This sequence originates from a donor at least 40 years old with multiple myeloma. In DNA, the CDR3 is TGCAGCGTTGAAGGTACAGGGGGCGTTATCTATGGCTACACCTTC. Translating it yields CSVEGTGGVIYGYTF.